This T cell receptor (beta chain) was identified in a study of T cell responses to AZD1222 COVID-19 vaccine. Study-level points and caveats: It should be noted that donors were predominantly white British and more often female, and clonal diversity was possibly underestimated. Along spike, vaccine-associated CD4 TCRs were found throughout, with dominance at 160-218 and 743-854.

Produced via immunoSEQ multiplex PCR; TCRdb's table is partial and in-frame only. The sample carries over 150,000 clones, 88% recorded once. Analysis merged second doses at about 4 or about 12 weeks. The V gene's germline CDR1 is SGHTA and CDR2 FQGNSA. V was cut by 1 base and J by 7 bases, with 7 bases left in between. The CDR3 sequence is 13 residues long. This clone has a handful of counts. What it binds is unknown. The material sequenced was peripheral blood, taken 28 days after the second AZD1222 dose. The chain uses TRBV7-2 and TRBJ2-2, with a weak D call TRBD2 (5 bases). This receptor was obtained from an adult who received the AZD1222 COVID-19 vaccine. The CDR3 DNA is TGTGCCAGCAGCTTAGTCGGGATCGGGGAGCTGTTTTTT. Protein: CASSLVGIGELFF.